What follows is one T cell receptor beta chain and its context. Compared with germline, one end of the junction differs, possibly owing to a read error. Primers for the PCR totalled 60 Vbeta and 13 Jbeta. Sequenced by immunoSEQ multiplex PCR; TCRdb stores in-frame clones only, minus some. Seen here are under 150,000 clones, about 80% observed once, and the top ten hold 1.2%. This CDR3 contains 15 residues. Germline-derived CDR1 and CDR2 are SSHAT and FNYEAQ (reference sequence). The data belong to a study of cytomegalovirus exposure and HLA in healthy donors. The specimen was PBMCs. J is TRBJ2-3 and V is TRBV7-7; 11 bases map to TRBD2. This TCR was recovered from a girl aged 2 to 9 in good health and CMV-seronegative. CDR3 sequence reads: CASSMGLAGTDTQYF. CDR3 nucleotides: TGTGCTAGCAGCATGGGACTAGCGGGCACAGATACGCAGTATTTT.